Listed below are T cell receptor beta chains from one sample, sequenced in a study of T-cell memory formation after mild COVID-19. TCRdb re-called the 5' RACE reads through MiXCR, storing one row per CDR3 protein. The sample lists around 470,000 distinct CDR3 sequences, around 20% occurring once. Sequenced material: PBMCs or a T cell subset sorted from them (not recorded which). All receptors come from an adult woman who had mild COVID-19 (a few samples of this study predate the infection). Cell type and time point are not known. Each CDR3 is given with its conserved first and last residue. A D gene is named only where the DNA matches it firmly. A row's size may be missing; if present it is once, few, many or a size class.

TRBD1	TRBV5-1	-	TRBJ1-4	TGCGCCAGCAGACGGGGACAGGGCGGAACTAATGAAAAACTGTTTTTT	CASRRGQGGTNEKLFF
-	TRBV7-2	-	TRBJ2-2	TGTGCCAGCAGCTCGAGACCTGTAAACACCGGGGAGCTGTTTTTT	CASSSRPVNTGELFF
-	TRBV12-3/TRBV12-4	many	TRBJ2-2	TGTGCCAGCAGTTTTCCCGGGGAGCTGTTTTTT	CASSFPGELFF
-	TRBV24-1	-	TRBJ1-2	TGTGCCACCAGTGATTTGGGCAGAAAGTATGGCTACACCTTC	CATSDLGRKYGYTF
TRBD1	TRBV5-1	few	TRBJ2-7	TGCGCCAGCAGCCCGGGGGACAGGGGGCCCTACGAGCAGTACTTC	CASSPGDRGPYEQYF
-	TRBV4-1	-	TRBJ1-4	TGCGCCAGCAGCCAAAGGGGTTTCGTACTACCGGGAGAAAAACTGTTTTTT	CASSQRGFVLPGEKLFF
TRBD2	TRBV11-2	few	TRBJ2-1	TGTGCCAGCAGCCCCCAACTAGCGCTGACCTACAATGAGCAGTTCTTC	CASSPQLALTYNEQFF
-	TRBV5-1	few	TRBJ2-1	TGCGCCAGCAGCTTGGAGGGCGAGTCCTACAATGAGCAGTTCTTC	CASSLEGESYNEQFF
TRBD1	TRBV5-1	-	TRBJ1-2	TGCGCCAGCAGCTTGAGGACAGGGCACGATGGCTACACCTTC	CASSLRTGHDGYTF
-	TRBV7-9	-	TRBJ1-6	TGTGCCAGCAGCTTAGTAGGACTGGGTTCACCCCTCCACTTT	CASSLVGLGSPLHF
TRBD2	TRBV6-5	many	TRBJ2-1	TGTGCCAGCAGTTACCTAATGACTAGCGCCTACAATGAGCAGTTCTTC	CASSYLMTSAYNEQFF
-	TRBV12-3/TRBV12-4	-	TRBJ2-2	TGTGCCGGAGGGGCGAACACCGGGGAGCTGTTTTTT	CAGGANTGELFF
-	TRBV7-2	-	TRBJ1-1	TGTGCCAGCAGCTTAAGGTGGGACGGGGATGAAGCTTTCTTT	CASSLRWDGDEAFF
TRBD1	TRBV12-3/TRBV12-4	-	TRBJ2-5	TGTGCCAGCAGTTTACGACCGGGACAGTCGGAGACCCAGTACTTC	CASSLRPGQSETQYF
-	TRBV27	-	TRBJ1-1	TGTGCCAGCAGTTTATCGGAACCTTCAGTCACTGAAGCTTTCTTT	CASSLSEPSVTEAFF
-	TRBV13	-	TRBJ1-5	TGTGCCAGCAGCTTTGGGGGGGTCAATCAGCCCCAGCATTTT	CASSFGGVNQPQHF
-	TRBV5-6	-	TRBJ1-2	TGTGCCAGCAGCTCAGGGAACTATGGCTACACCTTC	CASSSGNYGYTF
TRBD1	TRBV7-6	-	TRBJ2-3	TGTGCCAGCAGAAACAGGGGGCAAACAGATACGCAGTATTTT	CASRNRGQTDTQYF
-	TRBV27	-	TRBJ1-2	TGTGCCAGCAGTCCACAGTTGTTGGAGTCTAACTATGGCTACACCTTC	CASSPQLLESNYGYTF
-	TRBV11-2	few	TRBJ1-2	TGTGCCAGCAGCTTCCCGGCGTTAGACGCTTCGGACTATGGCTACACCTTC	CASSFPALDASDYGYTF
-	TRBV7-2	once	TRBJ1-6	TGTGCCAGCAGCTTGACCGCTGCCCTCCACTTT	CASSLTAALHF
TRBD2	TRBV30	few	TRBJ2-5	TGTGCCTACCAGACCGGGGGGGTCCAAGAGACCCAGTACTTC	CAYQTGGVQETQYF
TRBD2	TRBV5-1	-	TRBJ2-1	TGCGCCAGCAGCTCTTCTCTAGCGGGAGTTTCTTATGAGCAGTTCTTC	CASSSSLAGVSYEQFF
TRBD2	TRBV6-6	-	TRBJ2-3	TGTGCCAGCAGTTCGGGACTAGCGGGATATAGGACAGATACGCAGTATTTT	CASSSGLAGYRTDTQYF
TRBD1	TRBV27	once	TRBJ2-1	TGTGCCAGCAGTTCCTTCCGCAGGGGGCGTGAGCAGTTCTTC	CASSSFRRGREQFF
-	TRBV5-1	few	TRBJ2-5	TGCGCCAGCAGCTCAGACCAGGTCCAAGAGACCCAGTACTTC	CASSSDQVQETQYF
TRBD1	TRBV12-5	few	TRBJ1-5	TGTGCTAGTGTTGGGACAGTTTCAAATCAGCCCCAGCATTTT	CASVGTVSNQPQHF
TRBD2	TRBV5-1	few	TRBJ2-7	TGCGCCAGCAGCCCATCCGGGACTAGCGGCTACGAGCAGTACTTC	CASSPSGTSGYEQYF